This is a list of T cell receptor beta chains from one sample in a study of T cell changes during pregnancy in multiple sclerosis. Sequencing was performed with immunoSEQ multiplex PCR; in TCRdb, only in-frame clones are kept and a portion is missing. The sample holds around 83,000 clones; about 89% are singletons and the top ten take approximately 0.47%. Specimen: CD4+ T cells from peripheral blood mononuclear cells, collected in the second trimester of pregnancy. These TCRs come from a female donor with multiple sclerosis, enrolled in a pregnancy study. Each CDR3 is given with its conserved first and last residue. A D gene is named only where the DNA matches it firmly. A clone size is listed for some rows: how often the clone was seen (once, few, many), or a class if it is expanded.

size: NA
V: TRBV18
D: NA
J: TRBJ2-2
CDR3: CASSLRTNTGELFF

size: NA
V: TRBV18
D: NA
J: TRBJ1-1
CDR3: CASSPQGTSTEAFF

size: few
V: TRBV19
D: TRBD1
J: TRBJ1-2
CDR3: CASSIRTGQSRGYTF

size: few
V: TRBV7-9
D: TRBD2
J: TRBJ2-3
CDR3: CASSSERGTDTQYF

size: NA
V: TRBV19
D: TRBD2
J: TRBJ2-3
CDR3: CASSSQPGLATDTQYF

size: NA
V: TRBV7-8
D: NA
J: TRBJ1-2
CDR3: CASSLGASPYGYTF

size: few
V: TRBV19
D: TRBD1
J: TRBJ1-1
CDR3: CASRVGQDLTMNTEAFF

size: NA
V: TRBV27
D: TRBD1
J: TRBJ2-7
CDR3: CASRRQGLYEQYF

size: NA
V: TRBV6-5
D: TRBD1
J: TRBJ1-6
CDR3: CASSYRQGRNNSPLHF

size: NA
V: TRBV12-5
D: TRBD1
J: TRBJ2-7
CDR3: CASGRTGGMDEQYF

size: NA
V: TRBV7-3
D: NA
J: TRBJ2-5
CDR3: CASSFQGRLSETQYF

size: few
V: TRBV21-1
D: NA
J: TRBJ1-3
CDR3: CASSKEPEGHINSGNTIYF

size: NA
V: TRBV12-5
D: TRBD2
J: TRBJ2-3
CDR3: CASGPRAGGPPGDTDTQYF

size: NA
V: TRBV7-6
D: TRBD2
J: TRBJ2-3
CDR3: CASSLGLAGGASTDTQYF

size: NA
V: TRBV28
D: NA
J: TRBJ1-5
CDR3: CASSFRQGSNQPQHF

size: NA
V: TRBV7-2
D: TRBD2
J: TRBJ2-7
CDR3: CASSQPGLASYEQYF

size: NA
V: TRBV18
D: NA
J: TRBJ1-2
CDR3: CASSPSIQGSAYGYTF

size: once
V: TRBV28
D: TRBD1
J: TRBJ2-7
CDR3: CASSGDRRSTRQYF

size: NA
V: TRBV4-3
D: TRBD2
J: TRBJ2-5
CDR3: CASSQRGAETQYF

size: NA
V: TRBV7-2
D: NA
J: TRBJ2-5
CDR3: CASSLRARVETQYF

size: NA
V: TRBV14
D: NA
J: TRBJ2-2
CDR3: CASSQESGRELGELFF

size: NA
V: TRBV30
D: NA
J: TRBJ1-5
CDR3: CACEQGFRSNQPQHF

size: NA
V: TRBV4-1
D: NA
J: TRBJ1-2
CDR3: CASSQEGQGGSGYTF

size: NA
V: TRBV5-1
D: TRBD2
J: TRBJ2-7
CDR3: CASSLTSGDYEQYF

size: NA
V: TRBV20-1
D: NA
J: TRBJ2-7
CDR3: CSGQISYEQYF

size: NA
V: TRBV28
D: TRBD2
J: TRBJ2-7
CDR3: CASSPTGTSDYEQYF

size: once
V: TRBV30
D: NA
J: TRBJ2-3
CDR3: CACYTRSTDTQYF

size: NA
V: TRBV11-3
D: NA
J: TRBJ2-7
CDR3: CASSLGGFDEQYF

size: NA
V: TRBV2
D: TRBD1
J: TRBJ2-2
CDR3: CASRGQGGGELFF

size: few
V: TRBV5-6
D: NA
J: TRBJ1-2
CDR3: CASSFSVSGYTF

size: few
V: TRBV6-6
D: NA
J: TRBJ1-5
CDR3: CASRPQGVNNQPQHF

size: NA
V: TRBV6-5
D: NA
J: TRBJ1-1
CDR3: CASSYGAGTEAFF

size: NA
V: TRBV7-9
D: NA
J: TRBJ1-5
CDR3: CASSLVERNQPQHF

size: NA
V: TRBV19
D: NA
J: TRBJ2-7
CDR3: CASSIAGSHGGEQYF

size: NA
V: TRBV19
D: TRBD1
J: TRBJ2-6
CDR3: CASSWDRAGANVLTF

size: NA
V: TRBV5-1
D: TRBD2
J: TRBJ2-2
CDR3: CASSFGGSNTGELFF

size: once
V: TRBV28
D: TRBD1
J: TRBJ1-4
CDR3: CATRGTVIEKLFF

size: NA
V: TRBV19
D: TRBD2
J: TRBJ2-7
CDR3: CASSRTVAGGSYEQYF

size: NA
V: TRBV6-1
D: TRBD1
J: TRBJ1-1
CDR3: CAVRDRNKMNTEAFF

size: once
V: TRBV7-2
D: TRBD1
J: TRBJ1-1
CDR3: CASSLPLRGEVNTEAFF

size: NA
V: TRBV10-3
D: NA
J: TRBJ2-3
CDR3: CAISELRLSTDTQYF

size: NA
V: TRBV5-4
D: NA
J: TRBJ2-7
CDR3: CASSLAVWGPRREQYF